This entry features one TCR beta chain sequence. Its target is unknown. Looked up from germline, CDR1 is MDHEN and CDR2 is SYDVKM. The V end was cut by 3 bases, the J end by 7 bases, with 18 bases between. This CDR3 is 15 amino acids long. This sample was taken from a study of blood T cells in healthy people across ages. Sample-barcoded 5' priming and a J-beta primer mix drove a second PCR of about 6 to 12 cycles. TCRdb recomputed calls from the 5' RACE reads with MiXCR, one row per CDR3 protein. The data hold some 710,000 distinct CDR3 sequences, with about 45% observed a single time. Points from the study as a whole: Estimated diversity, derived from one million T cells, was regarded as an underestimate.

This chain joins TRBV28 and TRBJ1-2; D might be TRBD1 (5 bases). Material for sequencing was blood. This clonotype originated in a man at least 80 years old in good health. The CDR3 spells CASSFGGGFPSGYTF. CDR3 nucleotides: TGTGCCAGCAGTTTCGGTGGGGGGTTCCCCTCTGGCTACACCTTC.